This is a list of T cell receptor beta chains from one sample in a study of T cell responses to AZD1222 COVID-19 vaccine. The repertoire was sequenced with immunoSEQ multiplex PCR; TCRdb's copy has only in-frame clones and lacks some. This table has about 120,000 clones, 70% to 90% appearing once. The input for sequencing was peripheral blood, taken 28 days after the second AZD1222 dose. These receptors were obtained from an adult who received the AZD1222 COVID-19 vaccine. Each CDR3 is given with its conserved first and last residue. The D gene is left open where the match is weak. Expanded clones get a size class; other rows say once, few or many, or leave the size out.

>TRBJ1-5|-|-|TRBV6-5
TGTGCCAGCAGTACTATCCCGGGTTTCAATCAGCCCCAGCATTTT
CASSTIPGFNQPQHF
>TRBJ1-2|-|-|TRBV6-5
TGTGCCAGCAGTCCGACTGGGCCTTCGGCAGGCTACACCTTC
CASSPTGPSAGYTF
>TRBJ2-4|-|-|TRBV27
TGTGCCAGCAGTCCCCGACAAACCCTAGCCAAAAACATTCAGTACTTC
CASSPRQTLAKNIQYF
>TRBJ2-7|-|-|TRBV28
TGTGCCAGCAGTGAAGCGGGACAGCCCTACGAGCAGTACTTC
CASSEAGQPYEQYF
>TRBJ1-4|-|TRBD1|TRBV4-3
TGCGCCAGCAGCCAAGATTGGGGGACAGGGGGGAGGAAACTGTTTTTT
CASSQDWGTGGRKLFF
>TRBJ2-5|-|TRBD2|TRBV28
TGTGCCACCAGTCTTGGGCGGGGGGCACCTACCCCCACTAAGACCCAGTACTTC
CATSLGRGAPTPTKTQYF
>TRBJ2-5|-|-|TRBV7-7
TGTGCTAGCAGCCCACATGGTGTCCAAGAGACCCAGTACTTC
CASSPHGVQETQYF
>TRBJ1-2|-|TRBD1|TRBV6-5
TGTGCCAGCGGGGGACAGGGCGGCTACACCTTC
CASGGQGGYTF
>TRBJ2-5|-|TRBD1|TRBV5-6
TGTGCCAGCAGTATAGGGACAGAAGAGACCCAGTACTTC
CASSIGTEETQYF
>TRBJ1-1|-|-|TRBV18
TGTGCCAGCTCACCAGCCCAGAACACTGAAGCTTTCTTT
CASSPAQNTEAFF
>TRBJ1-3|-|-|TRBV11-3
TGTGCCAGCAGCCCAAGGGGCCGCGCAGGGGCTGGAAACACCATATATTTT
CASSPRGRAGAGNTIYF
>TRBJ2-7|-|-|TRBV30
TGTGCCTGGAGTCCCAGGGTGGGGGAGCAGTACTTC
CAWSPRVGEQYF
>TRBJ2-2|-|-|TRBV6-1
TGTGCCAGCAGTGATATTCAGGGATGGGGCGGGGAGCTGTTTTTT
CASSDIQGWGGELFF
>TRBJ1-2|-|-|TRBV10-2
TGCGCCAGCAGTGACTATGTGGCCTATGGCTACACCTTC
CASSDYVAYGYTF
>TRBJ1-4|-|-|TRBV7-9
TGTGCCAGCAGCTCCCGGACAGCCCTAAATGAAAAACTGTTTTTT
CASSSRTALNEKLFF
>TRBJ2-1|-|-|TRBV24-1
TGTGCCACCAGTGATGAATCGGGGCCTCACTCTGAGCAGTTCTTC
CATSDESGPHSEQFF
>TRBJ1-2|-|-|TRBV7-9
TGTGCCAGCAGCTCCACCCAATGGGGCTACACCTTC
CASSSTQWGYTF
>TRBJ1-5|-|TRBD1|TRBV6-5
TGTGCCAGCAGTTCGAAAGGGGGACAGGACAATCAGCCCCAGCATTTT
CASSSKGGQDNQPQHF
>TRBJ1-2|-|TRBD1|TRBV28
TGTGCCAGCAGTTTATTCTACAGGGGGCGTTCCGATGGCTACACCTTC
CASSLFYRGRSDGYTF
>TRBJ1-4|-|-|TRBV4-3
TGCGCCAGCAGCCAAGAGGACACGGACAATAATGAAAAACTGTTTTTT
CASSQEDTDNNEKLFF
>TRBJ2-2|-|-|TRBV30
TGTGCCTGGAGTCGTGGGCAGGTTAACACCGGGGAGCTGTTTTTT
CAWSRGQVNTGELFF
>TRBJ1-5|-|-|TRBV6-2/TRBV6-3
TGTGCCAGCAGTTACTTGCGCCCGGCGGGCCAGCCCCAGCATTTT
CASSYLRPAGQPQHF
>TRBJ1-1|-|-|TRBV18
TGTGCCAGCTCACCACGAGTAGCAGGTACGGGGAACACTGAAGCTTTCTTT
CASSPRVAGTGNTEAFF
>TRBJ2-3|-|-|TRBV10-2
TGCGCCAGCAGTGAGGAGGGATCCGATACGCAGTATTTT
CASSEEGSDTQYF
>TRBJ2-3|-|TRBD2|TRBV5-5
TGTGCCAGCAGCCCCGTTCTCGGACTAGCGGGAGGAGATACGCAGTATTTT
CASSPVLGLAGGDTQYF
>TRBJ1-5|-|-|TRBV19
TGTGCCAGTAGCCCTATAGGGGGACGGAGCAATCAGCCCCAGCATTTT
CASSPIGGRSNQPQHF
>TRBJ2-1|-|-|TRBV11-3
TGTGCCAGCAGCTTACTGGATTACAATGAGCAGTTCTTC
CASSLLDYNEQFF
>TRBJ1-6|-|TRBD1|TRBV5-1
TGCGCCAGCAGCCTTGGACAGGGGACGAATAATTCACCCCTCCACTTT
CASSLGQGTNNSPLHF
>TRBJ2-5|-|-|TRBV6-5
TGTGCCAGCAGTTACATGGGGGGACGGGAAGAGACCCAGTACTTC
CASSYMGGREETQYF
>TRBJ2-3|-|-|TRBV6-2/TRBV6-3
TGTGCCAGCAGTCATCCTGGGGTCACAGATACGCAGTATTTT
CASSHPGVTDTQYF
>TRBJ1-4|-|-|TRBV6-5
TGTGCCAGCAGTTATAACAGTCTTCCAACTAATGAAAAACTGTTTTTT
CASSYNSLPTNEKLFF
>TRBJ2-3|-|TRBD1|TRBV19
TGTGCCAGTAGTCCGGGACAGGGGTCAGATACGCAGTATTTT
CASSPGQGSDTQYF
>TRBJ2-7|few|TRBD1|TRBV15
TGTGCCACCAGTCGGGACAGAGGTTTCGGCGAGCAGTACTTC
CATSRDRGFGEQYF
>TRBJ1-2|-|-|TRBV14
TGTGCCAGCAGCCAAACCTTCCAGCCTAATGGCTACACCTTC
CASSQTFQPNGYTF
>TRBJ1-6|-|-|TRBV9
TGTGCCAGCAGCGTAGATGGAGAGAATTCACCCCTCCACTTT
CASSVDGENSPLHF
>TRBJ2-5|-|-|TRBV19
TGTGCCAGTAGTTCAGGACCGTCGTCGGAGACCCAGTACTTC
CASSSGPSSETQYF
>TRBJ2-2|-|TRBD1|TRBV5-5
TGTGCCAGCAGCCTCCGGGACAGCTATTCCGGGGAGCTGTTTTTT
CASSLRDSYSGELFF
>TRBJ2-1|-|-|TRBV21-1
TGTGCCAGACAGGGGGAAGGGACCTACAATGAGCAGTTCTTC
CARQGEGTYNEQFF
>TRBJ2-7|-|TRBD2|TRBV7-8
TGTGCCAGCAGCCGGACTAGCGGGGGGGCCAAGCAGTACTTC
CASSRTSGGAKQYF
>TRBJ1-5|once|-|TRBV4-3
TGCGCCAGCAGCCAAGATGTATGGCAGCCCCAGCATTTT
CASSQDVWQPQHF
>TRBJ1-2|-|TRBD1|TRBV7-2
TGTGCCAGCAGCAAATCCGGGACAGTCGACTATGGCTACACCTTC
CASSKSGTVDYGYTF
>TRBJ2-5|-|TRBD1|TRBV7-2
TGTGCCAGCAGCTTAGGGGGACAGGCACAAGAGACCCAGTACTTC
CASSLGGQAQETQYF